This T cell receptor (beta chain) appears in the sequencing data of a study of graft-versus-host responses after intestinal transplantation. At the level of the study: Recipients had transplants, and these were multivisceral, liver-intestinal, or isolated intestinal. The whole recipient group had anti-thymocyte globulin induction followed by tacrolimus and steroids for around 3 years. The study, taken as a whole, reports: GvH clones surfaced in recipient marrow, some emerging earlier in ileum or blood.

Points on this clone: Its antigen remains unknown.

Germline loops: CDR1 SEHNR, CDR2 FQNEAQ (reference sequence). The CDR3 loop spans 13 amino acids. With 3 bases removed from V and 5 bases from J, the gap between germline ends came to 8 bases. This table comes from immunoSEQ multiplex PCR, and its TCRdb copy is limited to in-frame clones, with some not included. The sample includes fewer than 110,000 clones, over 85% of them seen just once. Sequenced material: unstimulated CD8+ T cells sorted from spleen or lymph node cells, taken before intestinal transplant. The chain is built from TRBV7-9 and TRBJ2-1; D uncertain. This clonotype originated in a human donor who received an intestinal transplant. The chain's CDR3 is CASSFELNNEQFF. For the CDR3, the DNA is TGTGCCAGCAGCTTCGAGCTGAACAATGAGCAGTTCTTC.